The 2 T cell receptor beta chains in this list originate from one sample, sequenced in a study of CD8 T cells in ankylosing spondylitis. TCRdb re-analysed the 5' RACE reads in MiXCR, keeping a single row per CDR3 protein. The table lists some 290,000 distinct CDR3 sequences, 15% to 25% of them singletons. Input material: blood, either unsorted or a sorted T cell fraction (not recorded which). The receptor source for this set is a male donor with ankylosing spondylitis or in good health (not recorded which).

The chain recombines TRBV7-3 with TRBJ1-6; tentative D call: TRBD1 (5 bases). Germline V lookup: CDR1 SGHTA, CDR2 FQGTGA. The CDR3 is made up of 15 amino acids. The V end was cut by 2 bases, the J end by 7 bases, with 12 bases between. The CDR3 region is CASSLDGGNNSPLHF. CDR3 DNA sequence: TGTGCCAGCAGCTTAGACGGGGGTAACAATTCACCCCTCCACTTT.

The chain couples TRBV2 to TRBJ2-1; 9 bases are shared with TRBD2. This CDR3 has 14 amino acids. The V gene's germline CDR1 is SNHLY and CDR2 FYNNEI. J gave up 2 bases and V 4 bases, and 0 bases lay outside the gene matches. CDR3 in DNA: TGTGCCAGCAGTGGGACTAGCGCCTACAATGAGCAGTTCTTC. Protein: CASSGTSAYNEQFF.